This T cell receptor beta chain appears in the sequencing data of a study of blood T cell repertoires in COVID-19. About the study: T cells, B-cell-depleted T cells, or PBMCs supplied cDNA or gDNA.

The data were produced by immunoSEQ multiplex PCR, yet TCRdb's version contains in-frame clones alone and is incomplete. Here the sample spans 300,000 to 350,000 clones, over 75% being singletons. With 6 bases removed from V and 10 bases from J, the gap between germline ends came to 16 bases. Germline-derived CDR1 and CDR2 are MNHEY and SVGAGI. The CDR3 length is 13 residues. Clinical history as reported by participants underpinned cohort assignment. The clonotype was recovered from a woman aged 25 to 39 who had recovered from COVID-19. The material sequenced was PBMCs or T cells enriched from blood (not recorded which). This chain connects TRBV6-5 to TRBJ1-5; weak D call: TRBD1 (5 bases). CDR3 amino acids: CASRDRDSSPQHF. CDR3 DNA: TGTGCCAGCAGAGACCGGGACTCCAGCCCCCAGCATTTT.